Each of the 29 T cell receptor beta chains below was sequenced from the same sample in a study of shared clonotypes between healthy human individuals. Libraries were prepared by immunoSEQ multiplex PCR; TCRdb keeps only in-frame clonotypes and omits some of them. The data contain approximately 2.1 million clones, just over 90% of them seen just once; the ten biggest clones take up 0.39%. The source material was naive CD4+ T cells from PBMCs. Subset in this sample: CD45RA+ positively selected. The receptors were sampled from a man younger than 35 in good health. Some clones in this sample may be carry-over from other donors' samples.

This chain connects TRBV4-1 to TRBJ2-1; weak D call: TRBD2 (6 bases). The germline gives CDR1 MGHRA, CDR2 YSYEKL. This CDR3 comprises 17 residues. Deletions cut 3 bases from V and 8 bases from J, with 23 bases between. The CDR3 spells CASSHLARRRGTDEQFF. CDR3 coding DNA: TGCGCCAGCAGCCACCTCGCCCGCCGGCGGGGTACAGATGAGCAGTTCTTC.

This clone came up once. V is TRBV6-4 and J is TRBJ2-3; D is unclear. The CDR3 consists of 13 residues. Trimming removed 4 bases at V and 6 bases at J, with 11 bases between. Per the germline V gene, CDR1 is MRHNA and CDR2 is SNTAGT. CDR3 in DNA: TGTGCCAGCAGTGCCGCTAGGGCTGATACGCAGTATTTT. Protein: CASSAARADTQYF.

V usage is TRBV5-1 and J usage is TRBJ2-7; TRBD2 matches at 7 bases. Germline lookup yields CDR1 SGHRS and CDR2 YFSETQ. V lost 0 bases, J lost 4 bases, and 7 bases stayed unmatched. The CDR3 covers 15 residues. The CDR3 nucleotides read TGCGCCAGCAGCTTGGAGGGTAGCGGGCAGTACGAGCAGTACTTC. It encodes CASSLEGSGQYEQYF. Filled out from reference TRBV5-1 and TRBJ2-7, the complete variable domain reads KAGVTQTPRYLIKTRGQQVTLSCSPISGHRSVSWYQQTPGQGLQFLFEYFSETQRNKGNFPGRFSGRQFSNSRSEMNVSTLELGDSALYLCASSLEGSGQYEQYFGPGTRLTVT.

V is TRBV11-3 and J is TRBJ2-3, with 7 bases fitting TRBD2. CDR3 length equals 14 residues. The V gene's germline CDR1 is SGHNT and CDR2 YENEEA. V was clipped by 5 bases and J by 3 bases; unmatched bases: 5. The CDR3 bases are TGTGCCAGCAGCCCGGGGGGAGATACAGATACGCAGTATTTT. Its translation: CASSPGGDTDTQYF.

V gene TRBV7-2 combines with J gene TRBJ1-1; TRBD1 matches 8 bases. V lost 5 bases and J lost 5; bases outside the gene matches: 7. This CDR3 comprises 14 residues. Germline CDR1 is SGHTA and CDR2 is FQGNSA. The CDR3 region is CASSTDRGETEAFF. The CDR3 DNA reads as TGTGCCAGCAGCACCGACAGGGGTGAAACTGAAGCTTTCTTT.

The V gene is TRBV5-1, the J gene TRBJ2-1; D is possibly TRBD1 (6 bases). The V end lost 4 bases, the J end lost 3 bases, and 14 bases lay between the germline ends. The CDR3 is 15 residues long. Germline CDR1 and CDR2: SGHRS and YFSETQ. CDR3 coding DNA: TGCGCCAGCAGCGAATCCGGGACATACTACAATGAGCAGTTCTTC. Protein sequence: CASSESGTYYNEQFF. The full variable domain, in which reference TRBV5-1 and TRBJ2-1 provide the parts outside the CDR3, is KAGVTQTPRYLIKTRGQQVTLSCSPISGHRSVSWYQQTPGQGLQFLFEYFSETQRNKGNFPGRFSGRQFSNSRSEMNVSTLELGDSALYLCASSESGTYYNEQFFGPGTRLTVL.

CDR3 DNA sequence: TGTGCCAGCTCACCCGAAGCGGGAGGACCCTCCCGGGAGCAGTTCTTC. Translated, it gives CASSPEAGGPSREQFF. The gene calls are TRBV18 and TRBJ2-1; 9 nucleotides align to TRBD2. Trimming at V came to 3 bases and at J to 10 bases, leaving 13 bases not matched to a gene. The CDR3 is made up of 16 amino acids. Germline V lookup: CDR1 KGHSH, CDR2 LQKENI.

V and J are TRBV5-6 and TRBJ2-7; tentatively, D is TRBD1 (6 bases). Looked up from germline, CDR1 is SGHDT and CDR2 is YYEEEE. The CDR3 is 15 amino acids. V was shortened by 4 bases and J by 2 bases, with 16 bases between the two germline ends. The CDR3 spells CASSIPGHSPYEQYF. As DNA, the CDR3 is TGTGCCAGCAGCATCCCGGGACATTCCCCCTACGAGCAGTACTTC.

The chain has TRBV5-1 and TRBJ1-1; D not certain. V lost 3 bases and J lost 2, with 14 bases in between. From germline, CDR1 is SGHRS and CDR2 YFSETQ. The CDR3 has 15 residues. Here the CDR3 DNA reads TGCGCCAGCAGCTCCGCCCAAGTCGGTAACACTGAAGCTTTCTTT. It specifies CASSSAQVGNTEAFF. The full variable domain, rest sourced from reference TRBV5-1 and TRBJ1-1, is KAGVTQTPRYLIKTRGQQVTLSCSPISGHRSVSWYQQTPGQGLQFLFEYFSETQRNKGNFPGRFSGRQFSNSRSEMNVSTLELGDSALYLCASSSAQVGNTEAFFGQGTRLTVV.

The chain combines TRBV6-9 with TRBJ1-1; D uncertain. The CDR3 totals 9 residues. The V gene's germline CDR1 is MNHGY and CDR2 SVAAGI. The chain's CDR3 is CAAAVEAFF. DNA for the CDR3: TGTGCAGCGGCCGTTGAAGCTTTCTTT.

The rearrangement links TRBV5-5 to TRBJ2-3, with D hard to call. V gave up 4 bases and J gave up 6 bases, with 21 bases separating them. From germline, CDR1 is SGHKS and CDR2 YYEKEE (reference sequence). The CDR3 runs 16 residues. CDR3 DNA: TGTGCCAGCAGCATCCTCGCGGTCTTAGGTCTGGATACGCAGTATTTT. Its protein product is CASSILAVLGLDTQYF. Full variable domain (outside the CDR3, taken from reference TRBV5-5 and TRBJ2-3): DAGVTQSPTHLIKTRGQQVTLRCSPISGHKSVSWYQQVLGQGPQFIFQYYEKEERGRGNFPDRFSARQFPNYSSELNVNALLLGDSALYLCASSILAVLGLDTQYFGPGTRLTVL.

The chain joins TRBV9 to TRBJ2-5; D is possibly TRBD1 (5 bases). With 0 bases removed from V and 4 bases from J, the gap between germline ends came to 10 bases. The CDR3 extends over 14 amino acids. Looked up from germline, CDR1 is SGDLS and CDR2 is YYNGEE. The CDR3 loop is CASSVAKGIETQYF. Written as DNA, the CDR3 is TGTGCCAGCAGCGTAGCTAAGGGGATAGAGACCCAGTACTTC.

V is TRBV19 and J is TRBJ1-4; 11 bases fit TRBD1. V shed 3 bases, J shed 5 bases, and the junction held 2 bases outside the gene matches. This CDR3 is 15 amino acids long. Germline V gives CDR1 LNHDA, CDR2 SQIVND (reference sequence). The CDR3 loop is CASSIRDRGNEKLFF. CDR3 nucleotide sequence: TGTGCCAGTAGTATTCGGGACAGGGGGAATGAAAAACTGTTTTTT.

The V gene is TRBV5-1, the J gene TRBJ2-3, with TRBD2 matching over 8 bases. Germline CDR1 SGHRS, CDR2 YFSETQ. There are 16 residues in the CDR3. The V segment lost 1 base and the J segment 6 bases; nucleotides outside the gene matches: 10. The chain's CDR3 is CASSLSVNAGGDTQYF. In DNA, the CDR3 is TGCGCCAGCAGCTTGTCGGTTAACGCGGGAGGTGATACGCAGTATTTT.

The chain has TRBV28 and TRBJ2-7; D is undetermined. The germline V and J ends were trimmed by 10 bases and 0 bases, with 19 bases remaining between them. Germline V gene sequence: CDR1 MDHEN, CDR2 SYDVKM. This CDR3 contains 15 residues. In DNA form, the CDR3 reads TGTGCCACCGTGCCTGGTTCAGTTAGCTCCTACGAGCAGTACTTC. Residues: CATVPGSVSSYEQYF.

The chain uses TRBV28 and TRBJ2-7; TRBD1 aligns across 7 bases. V dropped 4 bases and J dropped 2; count of bases not matched to a gene: 2. This CDR3 is built from 13 residues. Germline values: CDR1 MDHEN, CDR2 SYDVKM. CDR3 nucleotide sequence: TGTGCCAGCAGTTGGGACAGCGCCTACGAGCAGTACTTC. As protein: CASSWDSAYEQYF. The full variable domain, with the rest looked up from reference TRBV28 and TRBJ2-7, is DVKVTQSSRYLVKRTGEKVFLECVQDMDHENMFWYRQDPGLGLRLIYFSYDVKMKEKGDIPEGYSVSREKKERFSLILESASTNQTSMYLCASSWDSAYEQYFGPGTRLTVT.

As regards this clone: The sample carries other DNA sequences with the same CDR3. The chain combines TRBV19 with TRBJ1-5; possibly TRBD1 for D (5 bases). This CDR3 comprises 12 residues. Germline CDR1 reads LNHDA; CDR2 reads SQIVND (reference sequence). V was trimmed by 6 bases and J by 5 bases, leaving 8 bases between them. CDR3 sequence: CASSGGYQPQHF. CDR3 in DNA: TGTGCCAGTAGCGGGGGGTATCAGCCCCAGCATTTT.

V and J are TRBV18 and TRBJ1-6; 8 nucleotides line up with TRBD1. Germline CDR1 reads KGHSH; CDR2 reads LQKENI. The CDR3 loop spans 15 amino acids. J gave up 10 bases and V 3 bases, and 8 bases lay outside the gene matches. This chain's CDR3 is CASSPQTGENSPLHF. For the CDR3, the DNA is TGTGCCAGCTCACCGCAGACAGGGGAAAACTCACCCCTCCACTTT.

This chain links TRBV5-6 with TRBJ2-1; D is possibly TRBD2 (6 bases). Trimming took off 1 base at V and 2 bases at J, with 10 bases between the two ends. Germline lookup yields CDR1 SGHDT and CDR2 YYEEEE. CDR3 length: 15 amino acids. The CDR3 DNA is TGTGCCAGCAGCTTGTATAGCGGAGCCTACAATGAGCAGTTCTTC. The encoded protein is CASSLYSGAYNEQFF.

CDR3: CASRLWTTNEKLFF. In nucleotides, the CDR3 is TGTGCCAGCAGGCTGTGGACAACTAATGAAAAACTGTTTTTT. V gene TRBV28 combines with J gene TRBJ1-4; unclear D gene. This CDR3 is 14 amino acids long. CDR1 and CDR2 from the germline V gene are MDHEN and SYDVKM. Deletions cut 6 bases from V and 0 bases from J, with 8 bases between.

This rearrangement joins TRBV28 to TRBJ1-1, with 7 positions matching TRBD1. The germline V gene has CDR1 MDHEN and CDR2 SYDVKM. Trimming removed 5 bases from V and 7 bases from J; junction bases left unmatched: 10. This CDR3 has 14 residues. CDR3 bases: TGTGCCAGCAGTCCAAACAGGGGCTACAGTGAAGCTTTCTTT. Protein product: CASSPNRGYSEAFF.

The chain is built from TRBV9 and TRBJ2-1; D unclear. CDR3 size: 14 residues. V gave up 4 bases and J gave up 0 bases, with 8 bases separating them. Germline loops: CDR1 SGDLS, CDR2 YYNGEE. The CDR3 spells CASSMISSYNEQFF. CDR3 DNA: TGTGCCAGCAGCATGATCAGCTCCTACAATGAGCAGTTCTTC.

The V call is TRBV5-1, the J call TRBJ2-1; D gene uncertain. Per germline, CDR1 SGHRS and CDR2 YFSETQ. The length of the CDR3 is 13 residues. V lost 4 bases, J lost 6 bases, and 11 bases lay in between. The CDR3 nucleotides are TGCGCCAGCAGCCTGTCGGACGCCAATGAGCAGTTCTTC. It is translated as CASSLSDANEQFF. The full variable domain, rest sourced from reference TRBV5-1 and TRBJ2-1, is KAGVTQTPRYLIKTRGQQVTLSCSPISGHRSVSWYQQTPGQGLQFLFEYFSETQRNKGNFPGRFSGRQFSNSRSEMNVSTLELGDSALYLCASSLSDANEQFFGPGTRLTVL.

The chain recombines TRBV6-1 with TRBJ1-1, with TRBD1 identical over 9 bases. Germline loops: CDR1 MNHNS, CDR2 SASEGT. Unmatched junction bases numbered 8, after V lost 7 bases and J lost 11 bases. The CDR3 covers 12 residues. CDR3 sequence reads: CASIRDRAFAFF. The DNA for the CDR3 is TGTGCCAGCATCCGGGACAGGGCCTTTGCTTTCTTT.

The genes are TRBV28 and TRBJ1-2; D uncertain. The CDR3 totals 15 residues. Trimming shortened V by 5 bases and J by 4 bases, and 17 bases separated the two germline ends. Germline CDR1 and CDR2: MDHEN and SYDVKM. In DNA, the CDR3 is TGTGCCAGCAGTATCCCGCGTCGGGCAGTCTATGGCTACACCTTC. This sequence encodes CASSIPRRAVYGYTF.

The chain links TRBV29-1 to TRBJ2-2; D ambiguous. There are 14 residues in the CDR3. Trimming removed 4 bases at V and 0 bases at J, with 9 bases between. CDR1 and CDR2 (germline): SQVTM, ANQGSEA. The CDR3 sequence: CSVARSANTGELFF. CDR3 DNA sequence: TGCAGCGTTGCCAGGAGCGCGAACACCGGGGAGCTGTTTTTT.

V gene TRBV7-3 combines with J gene TRBJ1-1; no clear D gene. The CDR3 is 14 amino acids. Germline values: CDR1 SGHTA, CDR2 FQGTGA. V was clipped by 0 bases and J by 2 bases, with 7 bases between them. The CDR3 reads CASSLTDGNTEAFF. The CDR3, as DNA: TGTGCCAGCAGCTTAACCGACGGTAACACTGAAGCTTTCTTT.

The rearrangement uses TRBV7-2 and TRBJ2-7, with D perhaps matching TRBD1 (5 bases). Trimming pared 2 bases from V and 6 bases from J, leaving 14 bases between. CDR3 size: 14 residues. In germline, CDR1 is SGHTA, CDR2 FQGNSA. The CDR3 sequence: CASSLRQGLPEQYF. CDR3 nucleotides: TGTGCCAGCAGCTTACGGCAGGGTCTGCCCGAGCAGTACTTC.

V is TRBV6-5 and J is TRBJ2-7; D not certain. The CDR3 is 13 amino acids. Germline-derived CDR1 and CDR2 are MNHEY and SVGAGI. V lost 8 bases and J 0 bases, leaving 11 bases between the germline ends. CDR3 amino acids: CASGPPHSYEQYF. DNA for the CDR3: TGTGCCAGCGGCCCGCCGCACTCCTACGAGCAGTACTTC.